This TCR beta chain was identified during a study of CD8 T cells in ankylosing spondylitis (TCRdb year 2017). Describing the broader study: To find TCR variants linked to disease, the study profiled T cell receptor beta repertoires in ankylosing spondylitis patients and healthy donors. The full study cohort comprised roughly 24 ankylosing spondylitis patients and some 110 healthy donors. Peripheral blood samples were taken, and synovial fluid was additionally collected from ankylosing spondylitis patients. The paper's findings and limits, for the study overall: The disease-linked clones were reported as significantly enriched in matched synovial fluid samples from ankylosing spondylitis patients. The disease-linked clones showed a CD8+ phenotype and occurred at relatively low frequencies in peripheral blood. Blood from ankylosing spondylitis patients appeared to be characterized by a TCR beta motif made up of several highly homologous amino acid variants. Some motif variants had previously been reported in the synovial fluid and blood of reactive arthritis patients, which suggests shared mechanisms of disease initiation.

A note on this clonotype: What antigen it recognizes has not been identified. No much larger clone is present one base from it, and per-base qualities are unavailable.

TCRdb shows the sequencer as Illumina HiSeq 2500. Quantitative 5'-RACE with molecular barcodes was used to prepare TCR beta libraries. As for the original processing: A new computational method, built on a probabilistic model of VDJ rearrangement, was used to identify disease-linked TCR variants. TCRdb itself trimmed the public reads at Q25 with fastp, ran MiXCR and retained productive beta chains. Every entry covers one CDR3 protein and lists the most common genes and DNA from its rows. The V and J calls, along with clone size, are taken from TCRdb and not from the paper's own processing. In all, the sample holds around 430,000 distinct CDR3 sequences, and roughly 18% of those were seen once. The ten largest clonotypes hold over 0.9% of the sample. From the cysteine up to the phenylalanine, the CDR3 has a length of 15 residues. The retained sequence is limited to the CDR3, 45 bases, with the frame set at the first base. The junction shows trimming of 4 bases on V and 2 bases on J, and the gene matches do not reach 6 bases of it. Sequences MDHEN (CDR1) and SYDVKM (CDR2) are obtained from the germline V gene.

This receptor chain uses TRBV28 and TRBJ2-5, and 8 junction bases match TRBD2. Sequencing input: blood, either unsorted or a sorted T cell fraction (not recorded which). The TCR originated in a male donor with ankylosing spondylitis. The bases are TGTGCCAGCAGTTCACTAGCGGACAAACAAGAGACCCAGTACTTC. This translates into CASSSLADKQETQYF. The entire variable domain, with the stretches around the CDR3 drawn from the reference TRBV28 and TRBJ2-5 proteins, is DVKVTQSSRYLVKRTGEKVFLECVQDMDHENMFWYRQDPGLGLRLIYFSYDVKMKEKGDIPEGYSVSREKKERFSLILESASTNQTSMYLCASSSLADKQETQYFGPGTRLLVL.